This entry describes one T cell receptor (beta chain). This clonotype was recorded many times. Its antigen specificity is not known. Base qualities were left out, and no much larger clone turns up one base away. This sample is drawn from a study of blood T cells in healthy people across ages (dated by TCRdb to the mid-2010s). Describing the broader study: Template switching captured roughly one uniquely barcoded TCR beta cDNA molecule per two T cells in model experiments. To track age-related changes in TCR beta repertoire diversity, the study relied on deep sequencing normalized with unique cDNA molecular identifiers. The donors were split into four age groups: young (average approximately 16 years), middle-aged (about 40), aged (roughly 65) and long-lived (82). Donors of different ages were randomly distributed across sequencing lanes to avoid experimental bias. For two donors (one aged 18 to 29 and one aged 80 or older), the study analyzed two additional independent replicas of 1 million unique cDNA reads from the same blood draw.

Preparation of the library involved 5' RACE. This sample was sequenced with an Illumina HiSeq 2500. A second PCR of about 6 to 12 cycles was run with a J-beta primer mix and a sample-barcoded 5' primer. A unique molecular identifier was introduced onto each TCR beta cDNA molecule by a template-switch 5' adaptor carrying 12 random nucleotides. Each sample yielded at least 3 million CDR3-containing paired-end reads. All of the RNA was converted into first-strand cDNA using the Mint cDNA synthesis kit, with a TRBC-specific oligonucleotide serving as the primer. After uracil-DNA glycosylase treatment, a first 18-cycle PCR used universal primers M1SS and BC2_uni_R on all cDNA. On the authors' methods: Normalization of each sample was performed by random selection of 1 million high-quality reads, each carrying a distinct molecular identifier. Reads with shared molecular identifiers were discarded instead of being binned into consensus sequences. MiTCR, set to a Q25 quality threshold and the strictest error-elimination algorithm, was used for CDR3 identification, clonotype clustering and error correction. A nonparametric unseen species model with Euler transformation was used to estimate a lower bound on total TCR beta diversity. TCRdb reanalyzed the raw reads on its own, using fastp at Q25 for trimming and MiXCR for clone calling, and kept in-frame beta chains. Duplicate CDR3 protein sequences are folded into a single record with the most common DNA and genes. TCRdb's processing, not the authors', yielded these V and J calls. This sample holds about 650,000 distinct CDR3 sequences; about 30% were observed only once. The leading ten clones occupy approximately 15% of the sample.

The full study reports these points: Because profiling used bulk unsorted PBMCs, naive and antigen-experienced compartments could not be compared conclusively. Observed TCR beta diversity correlated strongly with the percentage of naive T cells measured by flow cytometry. Compared with the aged group, more naive CD4+ T cells, fewer expanded clones and increased TCR diversity were shown by the long-lived group, suggesting age selection. The CMV infection status of donors was not known, potentially confounding age-related changes in expanded clonotypes. Estimates of total diversity based on one million sequenced T cells were regarded as lower bounds and as underestimates. As age increased, observed TCR beta diversity per million T cells dropped in a roughly linear way, and a significant reduction was already evident by age about 40.

Systemically healthy Caucasian individuals from Russia, around 39 in total and aged roughly 6 to 100 years, were included as donors. Roughly 9.5 milliliters of peripheral blood were drawn from each donor into EDTA-treated Vacutainer tubes. Ficoll-Paque density-gradient centrifugation was used to isolate PBMCs, with at least 6.5 million per sample. Total RNA, at least 6 micrograms per sample, was extracted from PBMCs with Trizol reagent. For every donor, flow cytometry on a PBMC aliquot measured the percentage of naive CD45RAhigh/CD27high T cells. Per the germline V gene, SGHRS is the CDR1 and YFSETQ is the CDR2. Its CDR3 holds 15 amino acids, cysteine through phenylalanine. Kept here is only the CDR3 DNA, which spans 45 bases and is read in frame from base 1. V loses 1 base, J loses 4 bases, and the germline ends lie 12 bases apart.

The sequenced material came from blood. The rearranged segments are TRBV5-1 and TRBJ2-1; the best D guess is TRBD1, with 6 bases matching. The sequence derives from a woman of 80 years or more in good health. Donor details come from another sample of the same person, matched by shared clones. DNA sequence: TGCGCCAGCAGCTTGATTAGGACAGATTACAATGAGCAGTTCTTC. Its coded protein is CASSLIRTDYNEQFF.